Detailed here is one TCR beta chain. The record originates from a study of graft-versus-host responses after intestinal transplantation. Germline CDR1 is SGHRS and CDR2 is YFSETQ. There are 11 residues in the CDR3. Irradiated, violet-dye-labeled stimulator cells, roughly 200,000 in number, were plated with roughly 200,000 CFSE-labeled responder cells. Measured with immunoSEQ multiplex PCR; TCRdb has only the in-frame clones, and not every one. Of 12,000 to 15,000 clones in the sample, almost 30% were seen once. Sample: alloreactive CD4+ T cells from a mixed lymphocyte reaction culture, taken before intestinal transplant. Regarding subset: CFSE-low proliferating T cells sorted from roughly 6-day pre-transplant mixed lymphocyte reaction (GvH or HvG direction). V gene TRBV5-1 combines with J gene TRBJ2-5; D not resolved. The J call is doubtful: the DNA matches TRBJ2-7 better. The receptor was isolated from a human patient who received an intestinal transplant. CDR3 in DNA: TGCGCCAGCAGCTTGGACTACGAGCAGTACTTC. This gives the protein CASSLDYEQYF.